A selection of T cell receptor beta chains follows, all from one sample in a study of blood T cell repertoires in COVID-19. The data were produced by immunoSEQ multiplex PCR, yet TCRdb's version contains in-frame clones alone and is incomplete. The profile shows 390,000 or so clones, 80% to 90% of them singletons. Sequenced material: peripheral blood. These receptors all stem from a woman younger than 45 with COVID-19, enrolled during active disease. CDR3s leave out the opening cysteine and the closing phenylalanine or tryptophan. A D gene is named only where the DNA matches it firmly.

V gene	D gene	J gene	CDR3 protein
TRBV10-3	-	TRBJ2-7	AISESTVPYEQY
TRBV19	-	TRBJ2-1	ASSEGGDYNEQF
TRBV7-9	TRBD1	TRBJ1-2	ATRERGPYGYT
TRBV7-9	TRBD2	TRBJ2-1	ASSLAGNRKNEQF
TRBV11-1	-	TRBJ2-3	ASSLRPGSTDTQY
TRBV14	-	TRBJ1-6	ASSQLGALFPESPLH
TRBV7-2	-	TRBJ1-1	ASSFIVMNTEAF
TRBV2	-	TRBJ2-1	ASKVAERSPYF
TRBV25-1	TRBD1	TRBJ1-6	ASSAWTGNNSPLH
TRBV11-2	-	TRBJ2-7	ASSLQVGGTEQY
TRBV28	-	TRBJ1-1	ASSLTGDAEAF
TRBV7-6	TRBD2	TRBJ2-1	ASSLEVGGPSYNEQF
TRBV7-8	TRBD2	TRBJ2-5	ASSRGLATQETQY
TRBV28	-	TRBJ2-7	ASSPVSWGDSYEQY
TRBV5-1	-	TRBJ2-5	ASSVTPAGSETQY
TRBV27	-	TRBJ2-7	ASSSNMGGTQQY
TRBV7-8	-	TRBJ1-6	ASSPRTSGGSPLH
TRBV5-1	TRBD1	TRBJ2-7	ASSLARGRAYEQY
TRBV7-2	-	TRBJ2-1	ASSPGDTSYNEQF
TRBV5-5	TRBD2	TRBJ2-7	ASSGRLTSGLAGRAYEQY
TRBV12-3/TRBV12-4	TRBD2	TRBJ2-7	ASSFGAGGEQY
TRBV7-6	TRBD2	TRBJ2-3	ASSLGGGNTDTQY
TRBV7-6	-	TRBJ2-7	ASSLVGIESIGEQY
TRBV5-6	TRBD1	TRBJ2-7	ASSLRLGTGIYEQY
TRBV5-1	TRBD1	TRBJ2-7	ASSLGTGAYEQY
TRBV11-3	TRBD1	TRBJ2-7	ASSSGQGAPGEQY
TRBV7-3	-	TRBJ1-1	ASSQGSEAF
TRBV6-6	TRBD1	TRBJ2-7	ASSRTGISYEQY
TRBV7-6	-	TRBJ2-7	ASSLVYQGEQY
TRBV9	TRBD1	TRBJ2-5	ASSAVGQGAQETQY
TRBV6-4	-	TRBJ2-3	ASREHYSTDTQY
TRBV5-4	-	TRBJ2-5	ASSLKQGKETQY
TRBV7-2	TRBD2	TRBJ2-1	ASSLSPSGSNEQF
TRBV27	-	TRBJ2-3	ASSLVRGLTDTQY
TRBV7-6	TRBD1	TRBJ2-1	ASSTGQGDNEQF
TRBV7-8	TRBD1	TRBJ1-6	ASSSVPGQGNSPLH
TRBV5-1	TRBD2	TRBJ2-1	ASSLVGGSSYNEQF
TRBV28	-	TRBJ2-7	ASSSDRILIYEQY
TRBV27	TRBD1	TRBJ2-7	ASSLSGTGGGKY
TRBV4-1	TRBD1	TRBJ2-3	ASSQGQGDTDTQY
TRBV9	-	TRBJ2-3	ASSPRPSTDTQY
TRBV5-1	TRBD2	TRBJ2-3	ASSYWTSGASTDTQY
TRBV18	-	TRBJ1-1	ASSPRGRESEAF
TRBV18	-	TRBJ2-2	ATSKTGNTGELF
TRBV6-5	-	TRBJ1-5	ASRAQRISNQPQH
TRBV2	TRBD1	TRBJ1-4	ASSEVGRGNEKLF
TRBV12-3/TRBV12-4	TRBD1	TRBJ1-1	ASSLTGTEAF
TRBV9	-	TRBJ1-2	ASSPRGRGANGYT